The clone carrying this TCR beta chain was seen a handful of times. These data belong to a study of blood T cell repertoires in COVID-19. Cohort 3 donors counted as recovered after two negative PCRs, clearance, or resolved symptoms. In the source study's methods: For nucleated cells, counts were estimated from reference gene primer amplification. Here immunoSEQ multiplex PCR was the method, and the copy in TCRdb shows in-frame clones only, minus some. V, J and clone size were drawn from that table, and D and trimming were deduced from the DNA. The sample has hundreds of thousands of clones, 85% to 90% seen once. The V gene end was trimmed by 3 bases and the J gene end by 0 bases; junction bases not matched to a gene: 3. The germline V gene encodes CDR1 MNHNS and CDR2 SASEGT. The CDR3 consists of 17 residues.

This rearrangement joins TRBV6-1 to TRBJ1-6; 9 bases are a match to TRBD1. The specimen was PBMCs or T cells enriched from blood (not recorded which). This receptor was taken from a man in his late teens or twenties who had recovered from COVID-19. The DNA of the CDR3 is TGTGCCAGCAGTGAGGGGACAGGGAGCTCCTATAATTCACCCCTCCACTTT. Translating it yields CASSEGTGSSYNSPLHF.